The table lists the clone carrying this T cell receptor (beta chain) with a count of one. Its specificity is unknown. The V end was cut by 4 bases, the J end by 4 bases, with 10 bases between. CDR1 MNHEY and CDR2 SMNVEV come from the germline V gene (reference sequence). The CDR3 is 13 residues long. The data belong to a study of cytomegalovirus exposure and HLA in healthy donors. Study-wide findings and caveats: Roughly even sequencing depth across donors was the assumption behind the presence/absence analyses. As a later analysis revealed, the rate of TCR association differed by HLA locus, with DRB1 most and HLA-C fewest. In vitro, three CMV-associated chains proved specific for CMV antigens.

PCR employed 60 Vbeta and 13 Jbeta primers. TCRdb's table, derived via immunoSEQ multiplex PCR, lists solely in-frame clones and lacks some. The sample includes approximately 61,000 clones, about 80% of them seen just once. The sequence was obtained from a man aged 50 or older in good health and CMV-seropositive. J is TRBJ1-1 and V is TRBV27; weak D call: TRBD1 (5 bases). Material: PBMCs. This CDR3 is CASSSRVTTEAFF. The DNA of the CDR3 is TGTGCCAGCAGTTCCAGGGTTACCACTGAAGCTTTCTTT.